This T cell receptor (beta chain) was captured in a study of shared clonotypes between healthy human individuals. In the study overall: Those who served as donors were two women and a few men between the ages of 18 and 49.

Study conclusions and caveats: A handful of donors showed sharing of approximately 5% of naive CD4 clonotypes. Among non-shared clonotypes, generation probabilities were lower than among those shared by all four donors.

Every immunoSEQ plate was one replicate of a subset's evenly spread DNA. TCRdb's table, derived via immunoSEQ multiplex PCR, lists solely in-frame clones and lacks some. The data contain more than 500,000 clones, approximately 95% of them seen just once; the ten biggest clones take up about 0.06%. Trimming removed 3 bases from V and 1 base from J, with 10 bases in between. Germline CDR1 and CDR2: SGHRS and YFSETQ. The CDR3 extends over 15 amino acids. As regards this clone: Its specificity is not known.

The receptor comes from a woman aged 25 to 39 in good health. This chain connects TRBV5-1 to TRBJ2-2, with D possibly matching TRBD2 (6 bases). The sample comprised naive CD4+ T cells sorted from blood. Subset defined: CD45RA+ positively selected. The CDR3 DNA is TGCGCCAGCAGCTCGGGACTCATGAACACCGGGGAGCTGTTTTTT. It encodes CASSSGLMNTGELFF.